What follows is one TCR beta chain and its context. The CDR3 is made up of 14 amino acids. Generated by immunoSEQ multiplex PCR, the TCRdb table keeps only in-frame clones and is missing some. The sample carries around 300,000 clones, around four fifths recorded once. The data are from a study of cytotoxic CD8 clonotypes in ibrutinib-treated CLL. This clonotype was obtained from a human donor with chronic lymphocytic leukemia. The V and J genes are TRBV21-1 and TRBJ2-7; the table's D call, TRBD2, has no DNA check behind it. TRBV21-1 is termed a pseudogene. The sequencing here drew on PBMCs, taken before ibrutinib treatment. The CDR3 loop is CARRMAGPTYEQYF. The CDR3 DNA reads as TGTGCCAGGAGGATGGCGGGCCCGACCTACGAGCAGTACTTC.